The 21 T cell receptor beta chains given below trace back to one sample, sequenced in a study of post-analysis software for immune sequencing data. Regarding the study as a whole: Patients carried five TRBV segments more frequently than controls did, and TRBV5-6, TRBV5-1 and TRBV20-1 were among them.

Their antigens remain unidentified. TCR beta libraries were prepared from cDNA with unique molecular identifiers. Using its own MiXCR run on the PCR reads, TCRdb lists one record per CDR3 protein. The sample has 650,000 to 900,000 distinct CDR3 sequences, just over 45% seen once; the top ten hold roughly 4.4%. Material: blood. The receptors were sampled from a girl aged 10-17 years with multiple sclerosis.

The sample holds a few counts of this clonotype. The rearrangement uses TRBV13 and TRBJ2-1, with 15 nucleotides matching TRBD2. The CDR3 length is 14 residues. V gave up 5 bases and J gave up 12 bases; unmatched junction bases: 5. Germline V gives CDR1 PRHDT, CDR2 FYEKMQ (reference sequence). The CDR3 bases are TGTGCCAGCAGCATGGGACTAGCGGGAGGTCGGCAGTTCTTC. This gives the protein CASSMGLAGGRQFF.

The gene calls are TRBV5-4 and TRBJ2-1; 9 bases align to TRBD2. Germline trimming cut 0 bases from V and 10 bases from J; bases unmatched to any gene: 8. The germline V gene has CDR1 SGHNT and CDR2 YYREEE (reference sequence). The CDR3 runs to 15 residues. The CDR3 spells CASSLVGGRAVEQFF. CDR3 coding DNA: TGTGCCAGCAGCTTGGTTGGCGGGAGGGCAGTCGAGCAGTTCTTC.

This clonotype was seen a handful of times. This chain links TRBV28 with TRBJ2-7; 10 nucleotides agree with TRBD2. The DNA end lines up better with TRBJ2-5; the J call may be wrong. The CDR3 consists of 14 residues. The germline CDR1 and CDR2 sequences are MDHEN and SYDVKM. This CDR3 is CASRPGLAQETQYF. In DNA, the CDR3 is TGTGCCAGCAGGCCGGGACTAGCGCAAGAGACCCAGTACTTC.

This clonotype showed up just a few times. This rearrangement joins TRBV6-6 to TRBJ1-2, with 7 positions matching TRBD1. The CDR3 extends over 15 amino acids. The V gene's germline CDR1 is MNHNY and CDR2 SVGAGI (reference sequence). V lost 5 bases and J lost 1; bases outside the gene matches: 7. The CDR3 sequence: CASSPGQTLNYGYTF. Here the CDR3 DNA reads TGTGCCAGCAGTCCGGGACAGACCCTTAACTATGGCTACACCTTC.

The chain is built from TRBV11-2 and TRBJ2-7; D is possibly TRBD1 (5 bases). The V and J ends lost 5 bases and 6 bases respectively, with 17 bases between them. There are 14 residues in the CDR3. Germline CDR1 reads SGHAT; CDR2 reads FQNNGV. CDR3 protein: CASSPGRASSEQYF. The CDR3 bases are TGTGCCAGCAGCCCAGGCAGGGCTTCTTCCGAGCAGTACTTC.

The chain is built from TRBV6-5 and TRBJ2-7, with 9 bases matching TRBD2. Germline CDR1 reads MNHEY; CDR2 reads SVGAGI. The V and J ends lost 6 bases and 6 bases, in that order; junction bases with no gene match: 3. This CDR3 comprises 12 residues. The CDR3 reads CASSRAGGEQYF. The CDR3 bases are TGTGCCAGCAGCAGAGCGGGAGGCGAGCAGTACTTC.

This chain uses TRBV12-3 or TRBV12-4 with TRBJ1-2, with TRBD1 matching over 7 bases. V lost 2 bases to trimming and J lost 6 bases; unmatched junction nucleotides: 9. The CDR3 has 15 amino acids. As DNA, the CDR3 is TGTGCCAGCAGTTTATTAGGGGGAGGGGGCAATGGCTACACCTTC. It yields the protein CASSLLGGGGNGYTF.

The chain joins TRBV6-5 to TRBJ1-6; 9 bases are a match to TRBD1. This CDR3 is built from 19 residues. The germline V gene encodes CDR1 MNHEY and CDR2 SVGAGI. V dropped 2 bases and J dropped 9; count of bases not matched to a gene: 17. The CDR3 protein is CASSYNRPSWGQGSSPLHF. Written as DNA, the CDR3 is TGTGCCAGCAGTTACAACCGTCCGTCTTGGGGACAGGGATCTTCACCCCTCCACTTT.

The chain has TRBV6-1 and TRBJ2-5; D remains unclear. CDR1 is MNHNS, CDR2 SASEGT, per germline. The CDR3 has 15 amino acids. Trimming removed 2 bases from V and 2 bases from J, with 12 bases in between. This CDR3 is CASSEPANTQETQYF. The CDR3 bases are TGTGCCAGCAGTGAACCTGCCAACACACAAGAGACCCAGTACTTC.

This clonotype was recorded only once. The chain has TRBV7-3 and TRBJ2-3; tentatively, D is TRBD2 (6 bases). There are 14 residues in the CDR3. Looked up from germline, CDR1 is SGHTA and CDR2 is FQGTGA. V lost 6 bases, J lost 2 bases, and 12 bases lay in between. In nucleotides, the CDR3 is TGTGCCAGCAGTTTCGGGGAGGCCACAGATACGCAGTATTTT. Protein product: CASSFGEATDTQYF.

In this sample, this clonotype turned up a few times. The chain uses TRBV4-1 and TRBJ2-4, with 9 nucleotides matching TRBD1. The CDR3 extends over 13 amino acids. Trimming cost V 6 bases and J 8 bases; bases outside gene matches: 5. Germline V gives CDR1 MGHRA, CDR2 YSYEKL. CDR3 region: CASSPGQGDIQYF. CDR3 in DNA: TGCGCCAGCAGTCCGGGACAGGGAGACATTCAGTACTTC.

This chain connects TRBV3-1 to TRBJ2-1; D gene ambiguous. The ends were cut back, 6 bases at V and 10 bases at J, with 10 bases in the middle. Germline lookup yields CDR1 LGHDT and CDR2 YNNKEL (reference sequence). This CDR3 is built from 11 residues. The CDR3 DNA reads as TGTGCCAGCAGAGGTCGGGTCGAGCAGTTCTTC. This gives the protein CASRGRVEQFF.

The V call is TRBV5-1, the J call TRBJ2-1; the match to TRBD2 covers 10 bases. The J segment lost 9 bases and the V segment lost 1 base, leaving 16 bases of the junction unmatched. The CDR3 has 18 amino acids. The germline V gene has CDR1 SGHRS and CDR2 YFSETQ. CDR3 nucleotides: TGCGCCAGCAGCTTGAGTTCTAGCGGGAGAGGGGGGCCCGGTGAGCAGTTCTTC. Translation gives CASSLSSSGRGGPGEQFF.

The V gene is TRBV14, the J gene TRBJ2-7; D possibly corresponds to TRBD2 (5 bases). V lost 2 bases to trimming and J lost 2 bases, with 16 bases between them. Germline loops: CDR1 SGHDN, CDR2 FVKESK. The CDR3 is 16 residues long. The DNA for the CDR3 is TGTGCCAGCAGCCAAAGACAAATTGGAGGAACCTACGAGCAGTACTTC. Its protein is CASSQRQIGGTYEQYF.

This chain links TRBV7-9 with TRBJ2-6; TRBD1 might be the D (6 bases). V was shortened by 2 bases and J by 0 bases, with 11 bases between the two germline ends. Per the germline V gene, CDR1 is SEHNR and CDR2 is FQNEAQ (reference sequence). The CDR3 is made up of 17 amino acids. This CDR3 reads CASSLLTGHSGANVLTF. CDR3 DNA: TGTGCCAGCAGCTTACTGACAGGCCACTCTGGGGCCAACGTCCTGACTTTC.

V gene TRBV25-1 combines with J gene TRBJ2-3; the D call may be TRBD1 or TRBD2 (6 bases each). Trimming removed 10 bases at V and 4 bases at J, with 18 bases between. The length of the CDR3 is 14 residues. Germline V gene lookup returns CDR1 MGHDK and CDR2 SYGVNS. CDR3 in amino acids: CANISPGGPDTQYF. Written as DNA, the CDR3 is TGTGCCAACATTAGTCCCGGGGGCCCAGATACGCAGTATTTT.

In its sample, this clonotype was seen once. The junction departs from germline at one end; a sequencing error may be responsible. DNA for the CDR3: TGCGCCGGCAGCCCGGGGGGGGGCCGTGGTGAAAAACTGTTTTTT. Protein: CAGSPGGGRGEKLFF. The chain employs TRBV5-1 and TRBJ1-4; a possible D gene is TRBD1 (6 bases). Germline V CDR1 and CDR2: SGHRS, YFSETQ. This CDR3 region has 15 residues.

The CDR3 nucleotides are TGTGCCAGCAGTTATATGGCTACCGGGACTAGCGGGATTGATGAGCAGTTCTTC. Residues: CASSYMATGTSGIDEQFF. This sequence joins TRBV6-2 or TRBV6-3 and TRBJ2-1; 13 nucleotides match TRBD2. V lost 3 bases, J lost 8 bases, and 13 bases stayed unmatched. This CDR3 has 18 amino acids. CDR1 and CDR2 (germline): MNHEY, SVGEGT.

The V gene is TRBV11-2, the J gene TRBJ2-1, with 8 bases lining up with TRBD2. CDR3 size: 16 residues. Per germline, CDR1 SGHAT and CDR2 FQNNGV. V shed 6 bases and J 10 bases; nucleotides not matched to a gene: 17. This CDR3 reads CASRGNQGLGAAEQFF. CDR3 sequence (DNA): TGTGCCAGCAGAGGGAACCAGGGACTAGGCGCAGCGGAGCAGTTCTTC.

This chain connects TRBV18 to TRBJ2-5; D possibly matches TRBD1 or TRBD2 (5 bases each). The end of the DNA aligns better with TRBJ2-7, so the J call may be wrong. CDR3 length: 15 amino acids. Germline V gives CDR1 KGHSH, CDR2 LQKENI. CDR3 nucleotide sequence: TGTGCCAGCTCACTAACTGGGGGTGAGTCCTACGAGCAGTACTTC. Protein sequence: CASSLTGGESYEQYF.

This chain links TRBV20-1 with TRBJ1-5; D not resolved. CDR1 DFQATT and CDR2 SNEGSKA come from the germline V gene (reference sequence). CDR3 length equals 14 residues. Trimming pared 1 base from V and 1 base from J, leaving 8 bases between. In nucleotides, the CDR3 is TGCAGTGCTAGAGCTAGCATCAGCAATCAGCCCCAGCATTTT. Its protein product is CSARASISNQPQHF.